This entry lists 9 T cell receptor beta chains sequenced from one sample in a study of T cell clonality in common variable immunodeficiency. Only in-frame clones appear in the TCRdb table, and some are missing; sequencing was by immunoSEQ multiplex PCR. The sample is made up of 40,000 to 45,000 clones, none counted only once. Sequenced sample: peripheral blood mononuclear cells. These receptors were obtained from a person between 18 and 75 years old in good health.

This clone was seen ten or more times. The read terminates 3 residues before the CDR3 end, so the remaining end is supplied by the germline J gene. J is TRBJ2-3 and V is TRBV20-1; 8 nucleotides match TRBD2. With V trimmed by 5 bases and J by 1 base, 5 bases remained unmatched. CDR3 length: 14 amino acids. Germline V lookup: CDR1 DFQATT, CDR2 SNEGSKA (reference sequence). CDR3 loop: CSALGAGGTDTQYF. The covered CDR3 bases are TGCAGTGCTCTGGGAGCGGGGGGCACAGATACG.

This clone was counted ten times or more. The read terminates 3 residues before the CDR3 end, so the remaining end is supplied by the germline J gene. This chain uses TRBV19 with TRBJ2-2; D gene unclear. Germline CDR1 is LNHDA and CDR2 is SQIVND (reference sequence). Trimming took off 5 bases at V and 3 bases at J, with 7 bases between the two ends. This CDR3 is built from 13 residues. The sequenced CDR3 bases are TGTGCCAGTAGTTATTCGGACACCGGGGAG. This codes for CASSYSDTGE. In full, the CDR3 is CASSYSDTGELFF. Filled out from reference TRBV19 and TRBJ2-2, the complete variable domain reads DGGITQSPKYLFRKEGQNVTLSCEQNLNHDAMYWYRQDPGQGLRLIYYSQIVNDFQKGDIAEGYSVSREKKESFPLTVTSAQKNPTAFYLCASSYSDTGELFFGEGSRLTVL.

This clone was picked up many times. The read falls 3 residues short of the CDR3 end, and the missing part is taken from the germline J gene. Additional DNA sequences in this sample encode the identical CDR3. V and J are TRBV23-1 and TRBJ1-3, with 8 bases matching TRBD1. TRBV23-1 is an ORF, and what it does is uncertain. V was clipped by 4 bases and J by 2 bases; unmatched bases: 7. The CDR3 runs to 16 residues. The CDR3 region is CASSLGLQGAGNTIYF. CDR3 DNA, as far as it was read: TGCGCCAGCAGTCTCGGGTTACAGGGGGCTGGAAACACC.

This clone was recorded many times. The read finishes 3 residues shy of the CDR3 end, and the germline J gene is used to complete it. The genes are TRBV10-3 and TRBJ2-3, with 9 bases that match TRBD1. The trim removed 6 bases at V and 0 bases at J, leaving 4 bases unmatched. The CDR3 spans 15 residues. CDR1 ENHRY and CDR2 SYGVKD come from the germline V gene. CDR3 DNA, as far as it was read: TGTGCCATCAGAGGGACAGGGCTTAGCACAGATACG. It encodes CAIRGTGLSTDT. Given in full, the CDR3 is CAIRGTGLSTDTQYF.

At least ten counts were recorded for this clone. Read sequence stops 3 residues before the CDR3 end, and the germline J gene provides the missing end. The chain recombines TRBV6-2 or TRBV6-3 with TRBJ2-4; TRBD2 is a possible D gene (6 bases). The CDR3 consists of 17 residues. The V end was cut by 4 bases, the J end by 0 bases, with 16 bases between. Germline V CDR1 and CDR2: MNHEY, SVGEGT. Incomplete CDR3 DNA: TGTGCCAGCAGTTCCCGGGGGACGGTACTAGCCAAAAACATT. It specifies CASSSRGTVLAKNI. The whole CDR3 reads CASSSRGTVLAKNIQYF.

This clone was recorded a few times. A far more abundant clone sits one base away, making this likely a read error. The read ends 3 residues shy of where the CDR3 ends; the end is completed using the germline J gene. The V gene is TRBV6-2 or TRBV6-3, the J gene TRBJ1-1, with D tentatively TRBD1 (5 bases). Germline V gives CDR1 MNHEY, CDR2 SVGEGT. The CDR3 spans 13 residues. V was cut by 6 bases and J by 4 bases, with 12 bases left in between. CDR3 loop: CASSGRGSTEAFF. The sequenced CDR3 bases are TGTGCCAGCAGCGGGCGGGGCTCCACTGAA.

This clone appeared many times. The sequenced CDR3 bases are TGTGCCAGCAGTGAAAGATGGCAGATGAACACTGAA. This gives the protein CASSERWQMNTE. The full CDR3 is CASSERWQMNTEAFF. V usage is TRBV6-1 and J usage is TRBJ1-1, with D unclear. The sequenced fragment ends 3 residues before the CDR3 boundary, so the rest is inferred from the germline J gene. Deletions cut 2 bases from V and 0 bases from J, with 10 bases between. This CDR3 spans 15 amino acids. Germline assignment: CDR1 MNHNS and CDR2 SASEGT.

This clone was counted at least ten times. The CDR3 is cut off 3 residues early in the read; its end comes from the germline J gene. This chain connects TRBV5-6 to TRBJ1-6; D call uncertain. The V and J ends lost 3 bases and 7 bases respectively, with 2 bases between them. Germline V gene sequence: CDR1 SGHDT, CDR2 YYEEEE. The CDR3 totals 11 residues. The CDR3 region is CASSSNSPLHF. CDR3 DNA, as far as it was read: TGTGCCAGCAGCTCGAATTCACCC.

As to this clone: The read terminates 3 residues ahead of where the CDR3 ends, so the germline J gene completes it. The chain employs TRBV30 and TRBJ2-7; 10 positions match TRBD1. CDR3 length: 16 amino acids. The V segment lost 5 bases and the J segment 4 bases; nucleotides outside the gene matches: 14. The germline CDR1 and CDR2 sequences are GTSNPN and SVGIG (reference sequence). This CDR3 reads CAWAILGQGRIYEQYF. Partial CDR3 DNA: TGTGCCTGGGCCATCCTGGGACAGGGGCGAATATACGAG.